What follows describes a single T cell receptor beta chain. The antigen is not known. These data originate in a study of blood T cells in healthy people across ages. The study, taken as a whole, reports: Per million T cells, TCR beta diversity dropped about linearly as age rose. Total diversity from one million sequenced T cells was likely underestimated.

J gave up 0 bases and V 0 bases, and 8 bases lay outside the gene matches. Germline CDR1 reads DFQATT; CDR2 reads SNEGSKA (reference sequence). The CDR3 totals 18 residues. A J-beta primer mix and a sample-barcoded 5' primer were used in a second PCR of about 7 to 12 cycles. MiXCR was run by TCRdb on the 5' RACE reads, yielding one entry per CDR3 protein. The sample includes about 1 million distinct CDR3 sequences, about 25% of them seen just once. In addition, the sample was reused for a study of T cells of mothers and their children.

The sequenced sample was blood. The receptor comes from a girl aged 2 to 9 in good health. The chain combines TRBV20-1 with TRBJ2-6; 7 bases are a match to TRBD1. CDR3 coding DNA: TGCAGTGCTAGAGATCGTGGACAGGCTTACTCTGGGGCCAACGTCCTGACTTTC. It yields the protein CSARDRGQAYSGANVLTF.